This T cell receptor (beta chain) is from a study of blood T cell repertoires in COVID-19. Study details: Specimens from acute and convalescent COVID-19 originated in the United States, Italy and Spain. T cells, B-cell-depleted T cells, or PBMCs provided the cDNA or gDNA that served as material.

Original methodology: Quantification of nucleated cells was approximated via reference gene primer amplification. Clones were sequenced by immunoSEQ multiplex PCR, and TCRdb holds only the in-frame ones, with some missing. From that table come the V and J calls and clone size; the DNA was used to work out D and trimming. The table includes approximately 270,000 clones, roughly 85% detected once. CDR3 length: 15 amino acids. V was pared by 3 bases and J by 3 bases, with 13 bases between. Germline loops: CDR1 SGDLS, CDR2 YYNGEE. Sequenced sample: peripheral blood. This clonotype was sampled from a man younger than 35 with active or convalescent COVID-19. The chain joins TRBV9 to TRBJ1-5; possible D gene TRBD1, 5 bases. The CDR3 is CASSADGGTNQPQHF. The DNA of the CDR3 is TGTGCCAGCAGCGCGGACGGGGGGACCAATCAGCCCCAGCATTTT.